Presented here are 14 T cell receptor beta chains from one specimen sequenced in a study of T cell responses to AZD1222 COVID-19 vaccine. Assay: immunoSEQ multiplex PCR; the TCRdb copy retains only in-frame clones and omits some. The table lists 95,000 to 150,000 clones, more than 80% of them singletons. The sample in question was peripheral blood, obtained 28 days after the second AZD1222 dose. The receptor source for this set is an adult who received the AZD1222 COVID-19 vaccine.

This clone was counted a single time. The chain recombines TRBV27 with TRBJ2-1, with 9 bases lining up with TRBD2. The germline V gene encodes CDR1 MNHEY and CDR2 SMNVEV (reference sequence). V shed 3 bases, J shed 3 bases, and the junction held 3 bases outside the gene matches. The length of the CDR3 is 15 residues. CDR3 sequence (DNA): TGTGCCAGCAGTTTCAGCGGGGGGCGCTACAATGAGCAGTTCTTC. Translated: CASSFSGGRYNEQFF.

This clone has a single count. The junction differs from germline at one of its ends, possibly a read error. V and J are TRBV6-5 and TRBJ1-2, with a possible D match to TRBD1 (6 bases). The CDR3 contains 15 residues. In germline, CDR1 is MNHEY, CDR2 SVGAGI. The CDR3 nucleotides read TGTGTCAGCAGCCGACAGGAGACCTTCTCTTATGGCTACACCTTC. Protein: CVSSRQETFSYGYTF.

Here the CDR3 DNA reads TGTGCCAGCAAGGGGGCCTATAGCAATCAGCCCCAGCATTTT. It translates to CASKGAYSNQPQHF. V is TRBV6-5 and J is TRBJ1-5; 7 bases are a match to TRBD1. Germline lookup yields CDR1 MNHEY and CDR2 SVGAGI. CDR3 length: 14 residues. V dropped 7 bases and J dropped 0; count of bases not matched to a gene: 3.

The CDR3 sequence is CASSPFDRANTGELFF. The CDR3, as DNA: TGTGCCAGCAGCCCCTTTGACAGGGCGAACACCGGGGAGCTGTTTTTT. V is TRBV7-3 and J is TRBJ2-2; 7 nucleotides agree with TRBD1. Germline values: CDR1 SGHTA, CDR2 FQGTGA. The CDR3 contains 16 residues. Germline trimming cut 5 bases from V and 0 bases from J; bases unmatched to any gene: 6.

The CDR3 spells CASSSRQLWEQFF. CDR3 nucleotide sequence: TGTGCCAGCAGCTCTCGACAGCTCTGGGAGCAGTTCTTC. The chain couples TRBV7-9 to TRBJ2-1; perhaps TRBD1 as D (5 bases). Germline V lookup: CDR1 SEHNR, CDR2 FQNEAQ (reference sequence). This CDR3 region has 13 residues. With 4 bases removed from V and 10 bases from J, the gap between germline ends came to 14 bases.

This chain uses TRBV5-1 with TRBJ2-2; TRBD1 might be the D (5 bases). V was trimmed by 2 bases and J by 0 bases, leaving 14 bases between them. This CDR3 comprises 17 residues. The germline CDR1 and CDR2 sequences are SGHRS and YFSETQ. The CDR3 spells CASSFFVGRANTGELFF. CDR3 coding DNA: TGCGCCAGCAGCTTTTTCGTAGGCAGGGCGAACACCGGGGAGCTGTTTTTT.

Regarding this clone: An end of the junction does not agree with germline; a read error may underlie this. CDR3 loop: CGATSSYNSPLHF. The CDR3 DNA reads TGCGGGGCGACGAGCTCCTATAATTCACCCCTCCACTTT. The chain has TRBV7-2 and TRBJ1-6, with D perhaps matching TRBD1 (5 bases). Germline V gene lookup returns CDR1 SGHTA and CDR2 FQGNSA. The CDR3 extends over 13 amino acids.

The genes are TRBV3-1 (or the pseudogene TRBV3-2) and TRBJ2-5, with a tentative D call TRBD2 (7 bases). Trimming shortened V by 2 bases and J by 7 bases, and 17 bases separated the two germline ends. This CDR3 region has 15 residues. From germline, CDR1 is LGHDT and CDR2 YNNKEL (reference sequence). The CDR3, as DNA: TGTGCCAGCAGCCAATTAACCGGGGGGCAGGGGACCCAGTACTTC. Amino acids: CASSQLTGGQGTQYF.

CDR3 sequence (DNA): TGTGCCAGCAGTGAAACGGGGGCCCTCTATGGCTACACCTTC. Protein sequence: CASSETGALYGYTF. V and J are TRBV6-1 and TRBJ1-2; tentatively, D is TRBD1 (6 bases). This CDR3 region has 14 residues. Germline V gives CDR1 MNHNS, CDR2 SASEGT. With 2 bases removed from V and 4 bases from J, the gap between germline ends came to 11 bases.

This chain links TRBV15 with TRBJ2-3; 8 bases line up with TRBD1. Germline loops: CDR1 LNHNV, CDR2 YYDKDF (reference sequence). This CDR3 is 15 amino acids long. V shed 3 bases and J 4 bases; nucleotides not matched to a gene: 6. The chain's CDR3 is CATSRRQGFADTQYF. For the CDR3, the DNA is TGTGCCACCAGCAGGAGACAGGGGTTTGCAGATACGCAGTATTTT.

The genes are TRBV5-1 and TRBJ1-1; the match to TRBD1 covers 7 bases. The CDR3 consists of 14 residues. The germline CDR1 and CDR2 sequences are SGHRS and YFSETQ. The V and J ends lost 3 bases and 4 bases, in that order; junction bases with no gene match: 6. In DNA form, the CDR3 reads TGCGCCAGCAGCTCGAAAACAGGGGCCACTGAAGCTTTCTTT. It encodes CASSSKTGATEAFF.

This rearrangement joins TRBV3-1 (or the pseudogene TRBV3-2) to TRBJ2-3; tentatively, D is TRBD1 (5 bases). V was trimmed by 1 base and J by 1 base, leaving 12 bases between them. Germline V CDR1 and CDR2: LGHDT, YNNKEL (reference sequence). The CDR3 spans 16 residues. The CDR3 bases are TGTGCCAGCAGCCAAGTGGGCAGGGTTGGCACAGATACGCAGTATTTT. Protein: CASSQVGRVGTDTQYF.

A word on this clone: Other DNA sequences from this sample encode an identical CDR3 as well. The CDR3 nucleotides read TGTGCCAGCAGCCACACCTACGAGCAGTACTTC. Translation: CASSHTYEQYF. The V gene is TRBV3-1 (or the pseudogene TRBV3-2), the J gene TRBJ2-7; D is undetermined. With 3 bases removed from V and 2 bases from J, the gap between germline ends came to 2 bases. The CDR3 has 11 residues. The germline gives CDR1 LGHDT, CDR2 YNNKEL (reference sequence).

V gene TRBV11-2 combines with J gene TRBJ2-7, with D possibly being TRBD2 (6 bases). CDR1 and CDR2 (germline): SGHAT, FQNNGV. Trimming took 5 bases from V and 0 from J, leaving 14 bases between them. The CDR3 has 15 amino acids. The CDR3 region has the DNA TGTGCCAGCAGCCGGATTGGGGGGAGCTCCTACGAGCAGTACTTC. Protein product: CASSRIGGSSYEQYF.